This T cell receptor beta chain came from a study of cytomegalovirus exposure and HLA in healthy donors. Study at large: Among the 350 to 400 donors who were genotyped, roughly 76% fell in the genetic ancestry cluster that is associated with self-reported Caucasian donors.

Of note for this clone: No antigen is known for it.

Amplification used 60 Vbeta primers and 13 Jbeta primers. Assay used: immunoSEQ multiplex PCR; TCRdb lists only in-frame clones, some missing. The table shows about 65,000 clones, with 78% occurring only once. Findings and limits, study-wide: Highest at DRB1 and lowest at HLA-C, TCR association rates differed among HLA loci in a later analysis.

V was cut by 8 bases and J by 0 bases, with 18 bases left in between. Germline CDR1 is WNHNN and CDR2 is SYGVQD (reference sequence). This CDR3 comprises 16 residues. The sequencing input was PBMCs. This clonotype was obtained from a girl between 5 and 17 years old in good health and CMV-seropositive. V is TRBV10-1 and J is TRBJ2-3; D might be TRBD2 (6 bases). The CDR3 nucleotides read TGCGCCAGCGCGGGGCATCGGGACCCCAGCACAGATACGCAGTATTTT. It translates to CASAGHRDPSTDTQYF.